A selection of T cell receptor beta chains follows, all from one sample in a study of blood T cell repertoires in COVID-19. TCRdb's copy holds only in-frame clones and misses some; the assay was immunoSEQ multiplex PCR. The profile shows over 300,000 clones, about 91% of them singletons. The sequenced sample was PBMCs or T cells enriched from blood (not recorded which). The origin of the receptors is a woman aged 40 to 50 who had recovered from COVID-19. Both conserved end residues are part of each CDR3. Each record gives: J gene, D gene, clone size, V gene, CDR3 protein, CDR3 DNA. A D gene is named only where the DNA matches it firmly. Some rows have no size entry. The others give once, few or many, or a class for an expanded clone.

TRBJ1-2,TRBD1,-,TRBV25-1,CALEDRGRNGYTF,TGTGCCCTGGAGGACAGGGGAAGAAATGGCTACACCTTC
TRBJ2-7,TRBD1,-,TRBV24-1,CATSDLGQGAQKQYF,TGTGCCACCAGTGACCTCGGACAGGGGGCGCAAAAGCAGTACTTC
TRBJ1-3,-,-,TRBV11-2,CASSLGGITGNTIYF,TGTGCCAGCAGCCTGGGGGGGATCACCGGAAACACCATATATTTT
TRBJ1-5,TRBD1,-,TRBV2,CASMLDRGQPQHF,TGTGCCAGCATGCTAGACAGGGGGCAGCCCCAGCATTTT
TRBJ1-1,TRBD1,-,TRBV18,CASSPQGQGAGVNTEAFF,TGTGCCAGCTCACCCCAGGGACAGGGGGCTGGGGTGAACACTGAAGCTTTCTTT
TRBJ2-1,TRBD2,-,TRBV11-3,CASNGDYDNEQFF,TGTGCCAGCAACGGGGACTACGACAATGAGCAGTTCTTC
TRBJ1-1,-,-,TRBV4-3,CASSQIRGRGTEAFF,TGCGCCAGCAGCCAGATCCGAGGCAGAGGGACTGAAGCTTTCTTT
TRBJ1-5,-,-,TRBV24-1,CATSRDSNQPQHF,TGTGCCACCAGCCGGGACTCTAATCAGCCCCAGCATTTT
TRBJ2-2,TRBD2,-,TRBV19,CASSIRDYPTGELFF,TGTGCCAGTAGTATAAGGGACTATCCCACCGGGGAGCTGTTTTTT
TRBJ2-7,-,once,TRBV11-1,CASSFSGGGEQYF,TGTGCCAGCAGCTTTAGCGGCGGAGGGGAGCAGTACTTC
TRBJ2-1,-,-,TRBV5-4,CASSPPVPEQFF,TGTGCCAGCAGCCCGCCAGTCCCGGAGCAGTTCTTC
TRBJ2-7,TRBD1,few,TRBV15,CATSLTGDEQYF,TGTGCCACCAGCCTTACAGGGGACGAGCAGTACTTC
TRBJ1-1,-,few,TRBV12-3/TRBV12-4,CASSFAGTEAFF,TGTGCCAGCAGTTTTGCGGGCACTGAAGCTTTCTTT
TRBJ2-2,-,-,TRBV12-2,CASRLVYGSTGELFF,TGTGCAAGTCGCTTAGTGTATGGTAGCACCGGGGAGCTGTTTTTT
TRBJ2-2,-,once,TRBV21-1,CASRQGTPSTGELFF,TGTGCCAGCAGACAGGGTACCCCTAGCACCGGGGAGCTGTTTTTT
TRBJ2-2,-,-,TRBV18,CASSRRGNSDTGELFF,TGTGCCAGCTCACGTCGGGGTAATTCGGACACCGGGGAGCTGTTTTTT
TRBJ2-7,-,-,TRBV7-2,CASSLTSQAYEQYF,TGTGCCAGCAGCCTAACCTCACAGGCCTACGAGCAGTACTTC
TRBJ2-7,TRBD1,-,TRBV7-6,CASSLGRGTGGFYEQYF,TGTGCCAGCAGCTTAGGAAGAGGGACAGGGGGTTTCTACGAGCAGTACTTC
TRBJ2-7,TRBD1,-,TRBV9,CASSNSWGQGYEQYF,TGTGCCAGCAGCAACTCCTGGGGACAGGGCTACGAGCAGTACTTC
TRBJ2-5,TRBD2,-,TRBV28,CASGRLAGGEETQYF,TGTGCCAGCGGGAGACTAGCGGGGGGCGAAGAGACCCAGTACTTC
TRBJ1-2,TRBD1,-,TRBV6-5,CASTTDRENYGYTF,TGTGCCAGCACCACCGACAGGGAAAACTATGGCTACACCTTC
TRBJ1-5,TRBD1,-,TRBV28,CASSIQGNNQPQHF,TGTGCCAGCAGTATACAGGGGAACAATCAGCCCCAGCATTTT
TRBJ2-1,-,few,TRBV29-1,CSVELWEGAYNEQFF,TGCAGCGTTGAACTTTGGGAAGGGGCCTACAATGAGCAGTTCTTC
TRBJ2-1,TRBD1,-,TRBV18,CASSPRGGLGGEQFF,TGTGCCAGCTCACCCAGAGGGGGCTTAGGGGGTGAGCAGTTCTTC
TRBJ2-5,-,-,TRBV5-4,CASSWRREAETQYF,TGTGCCAGCAGCTGGCGACGAGAGGCAGAGACCCAGTACTTC
TRBJ2-1,TRBD2,-,TRBV19,CASSKTSGRPGEQFF,TGTGCCAGTAGCAAGACTAGCGGGAGGCCCGGTGAGCAGTTCTTC
TRBJ2-1,-,-,TRBV11-2,CASSLSTGGYNEQFF,TGTGCCAGCAGCTTATCTACCGGGGGATACAATGAGCAGTTCTTC
TRBJ2-3,-,-,TRBV18,CASSPGGDTQYF,TGTGCCAGCTCTCCTGGAGGGGATACGCAGTATTTT
TRBJ1-2,-,-,TRBV24-1,CATSTTGDYGYTF,TGTGCCACCAGTACTACGGGAGACTATGGCTACACCTTC
TRBJ1-2,TRBD1,-,TRBV27,CASSLMGTGGYTF,TGTGCCAGCAGTTTAATGGGGACAGGAGGCTACACCTTC
TRBJ2-7,-,-,TRBV11-3,CASSPRDTPYEQYF,TGTGCCAGCAGCCCCCGGGACACTCCCTACGAGCAGTACTTC
TRBJ1-1,-,-,TRBV6-5,CASSYGGPNTEAFF,TGTGCCAGCAGTTACGGGGGCCCTAACACTGAAGCTTTCTTT
TRBJ2-7,-,-,TRBV29-1,CSALASSYEQYF,TGCAGCGCGCTCGCGAGCTCCTACGAGCAGTACTTC
TRBJ1-3,-,-,TRBV7-3,CARSKGDMTGNTIYF,TGTGCCAGAAGTAAGGGAGATATGACTGGAAACACCATATATTTT
TRBJ2-3,-,-,TRBV28,CASTTEDWADTQYF,TGTGCCAGCACCACCGAGGACTGGGCGGATACGCAGTATTTT
TRBJ1-6,-,-,TRBV11-2,CASRYLQGPDNSPLHF,TGTGCCAGCAGATATCTACAGGGACCTGATAATTCACCCCTCCACTTT
TRBJ2-5,-,-,TRBV7-2,CASSLTLRDLGETQYF,TGTGCCAGCAGCTTGACGCTAAGGGACTTGGGAGAGACCCAGTACTTC
TRBJ2-3,-,-,TRBV7-2,CASSLVWTTDTDTQYF,TGTGCCAGCAGCTTAGTATGGACTACAGATACAGATACGCAGTATTTT
TRBJ2-5,-,-,TRBV29-1,CSVGGGVGETQYF,TGCAGCGTCGGAGGTGGGGTGGGGGAGACCCAGTACTTC
TRBJ1-1,-,-,TRBV2,CASSERARGIPEAFF,TGTGCCAGCAGCGAAAGGGCCAGGGGTATCCCTGAAGCTTTCTTT
TRBJ2-7,-,-,TRBV5-1,CASSLDGPSYEQYF,TGCGCCAGCAGCTTGGATGGGCCCTCCTACGAGCAGTACTTC
TRBJ1-1,TRBD1,-,TRBV7-9,CASSRDRGFEAFF,TGTGCCAGCAGCCGGGACAGGGGATTTGAAGCTTTCTTT
TRBJ1-2,-,-,TRBV5-4,CASSLARQNYGYTF,TGTGCCAGCAGCTTGGCCAGGCAAAACTATGGCTACACCTTC
TRBJ2-1,-,-,TRBV6-5,CASKGEGEEQFF,TGTGCCAGCAAGGGGGAGGGCGAAGAGCAGTTCTTC
TRBJ2-7,-,once,TRBV7-9,CASSLSSGSGQSSYEQYF,TGTGCCAGCAGCTTAAGTTCGGGTTCCGGACAGTCCTCCTACGAGCAGTACTTC
TRBJ1-2,-,-,TRBV7-9,CASSSSFGYTF,TGTGCCAGCAGCTCCTCGTTCGGCTACACCTTC
TRBJ1-5,TRBD1,-,TRBV27,CASSPWVQGSGQPQHF,TGTGCCAGCAGTCCATGGGTACAGGGGTCAGGTCAGCCCCAGCATTTT
TRBJ2-1,TRBD2,medium-sized,TRBV11-2,CASRPALSGRSDEQFF,TGTGCCAGCAGACCTGCCCTTAGCGGGAGAAGCGATGAGCAGTTCTTC
TRBJ1-2,-,-,TRBV7-2,CASSPLRGYVYTF,TGTGCCAGCAGCCCGTTGCGTGGTTACGTCTACACCTTC